This T cell receptor beta chain comes out of a study of CD4 T cells in relation to SARS-CoV-2 and coronaviruses (dated by TCRdb to the early 2020s). In terms of the full investigation: In the ViraFEST assay, PBMCs were cultured with antigen for 9 to 11 days, after which TCR beta CDR3s were sequenced to identify antigen-specific clonal expansions. The study assessed, at the TCR clonotype level, memory CD4+ T cell crossreactivity between SARS-CoV-2 and common cold coronavirus spike proteins. The Adaptive Biotechnologies TCR-sequencing kit was used to sequence samples from a few pre-COVID donors and the naive versus memory experiments, whereas other data were Illumina-based. Of the 12 convalescent patients, 8 were male and 4 were female, and two of the subjects were Hispanic. Shared crossreactive spike epitopes were mapped to their HLA restriction using patient-derived lymphoblastoid cell lines. The full convalescent cohort of approximately 13 patients had a median age of about 40 years, ranging from roughly 21 to 75 years. A different TCR-beta assay, based on Illumina, was used to sequence expansion assays from other donors in the study.

To separate naive from memory CD4+ T cells, cryopreserved PBMCs first underwent CD4 enrichment and then EasySep naive CD4+ T cell enrichment. Sorted naive or memory CD4+ T cells (roughly 98,000) were grown at a 1:1 ratio with T cell-depleted PBMCs and CEF peptides for 9 to 11 days. In general, triplicate replicate wells were used for every peptide culture condition. PBMCs were isolated from leukapheresis product or whole blood by Ficoll-Paque PLUS gradient centrifugation. PBMCs were either cryopreserved at -140°C or used fresh in the expansion assay. The QIAamp Micro DNA Kit was used to extract genomic DNA from the CD4+ T cells. CEF-cultured naive and memory CD4+ T cell DNA received survey-level immunoSEQ TCR-beta sequencing. In the paper's pipeline: During preprocessing, nonproductive sequences were removed, along with CDR3s that did not begin with C, did not end with F or W, or were shorter than 7 amino acids. Antigen-specific clonotypes were called with the MANAFEST web app on the basis of expansion relative to the reference and to other culture wells. A clone was considered positive if significant expansion relative to the reference culture was observed in 2 of 3 replicate wells at an FDR below 0.05. For a clone to be considered positive, significant expansion relative to all other tandem wells and an odds ratio above 5 were also required. Cultured and uncultured naive and memory CD4+ repertoires were searched for previously identified spike- and CEF-reactive CDR3s. Pairwise Levenshtein distance, computed with the stringdist R package after three terminal residues were trimmed from each end, was used as the measure of CDR3 homology. TCRdb provides this immuneACCESS table in a form limited to in-frame rearrangements. Some clones are lacking; in checked studies, under half of them reflect an unresolved V gene, and why the rest are absent is not known. The DNA was the basis for D and trimming; V, J and clone size are from that table. For this sample there are 43,000 or so clones; roughly 87% appear just once. The ten largest clones represent 1.1% to 1.5% of the sample.

Points the paper makes about the study in general: Small numbers of patients and of tested TCRs were a limitation of the study. Because no donor provided both pre-pandemic and post-infection samples, tracing the source of pre-existing responses was limited. In about two thirds of donors, memory CD4+ clonotypes turned up that crossrecognized SARS-CoV-2 and at least one common cold coronavirus spike. Naive versus memory sequencing indicated that memory recall responses, rather than primary responses primed during culture, are detected by the assay. Because the crossreactivity analysis focused on spike protein, crossreactivity against other viral proteins was not assessed. Compared with monoreactive clones, crossreactive clones had significantly weaker SARS-CoV-2-driven expansion, a result consistent with antigenic imprinting.

CDR1 MDHEN and CDR2 SYDVKM were looked up in the germline V gene. For this chain, trimming is 6 bases at the V end and 3 bases at the J end, and the number of junction bases without a gene match is 7. The cysteine opens and the phenylalanine closes a CDR3 of 16 amino acids. Only CDR3 DNA is held: 48 bases, read in frame from base 1. With regard to this clone: Which antigen it targets is not known. The sample holds no much larger clone one base away, and base qualities are not on file.

Recombination connected TRBV28 to TRBJ2-1, with 11 junctional bases fitting TRBD2. Sample: naive CD4+ T cells from PBMCs, cultured in vitro. The sample's cell subset or site label, decoded: naive CD4+ T cells isolated by negative enrichment. This clonotype was obtained from an adult with COVID-19. The CDR3 protein: CASRPGGTSGYNEQFF. The DNA is as follows: TGTGCCAGCAGACCCGGCGGGACTAGCGGCTACAATGAGCAGTTCTTC.